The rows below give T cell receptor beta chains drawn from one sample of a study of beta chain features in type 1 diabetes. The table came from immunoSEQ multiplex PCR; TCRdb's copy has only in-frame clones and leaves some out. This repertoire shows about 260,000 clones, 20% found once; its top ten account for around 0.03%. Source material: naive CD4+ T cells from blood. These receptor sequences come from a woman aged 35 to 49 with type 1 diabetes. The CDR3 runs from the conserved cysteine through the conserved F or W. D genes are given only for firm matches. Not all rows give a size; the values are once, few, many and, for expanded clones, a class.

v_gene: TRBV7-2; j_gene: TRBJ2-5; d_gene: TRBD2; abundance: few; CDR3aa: CASSSPTSGGRRETQYF; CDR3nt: TGTGCCAGCAGCTCCCCCACTAGCGGGGGCCGACGTGAGACCCAGTACTTC
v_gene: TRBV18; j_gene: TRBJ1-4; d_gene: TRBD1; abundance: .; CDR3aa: CASSPQGAATNEKLFF; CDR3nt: TGTGCCAGCTCACCACAGGGGGCAGCGACTAATGAAAAACTGTTTTTT
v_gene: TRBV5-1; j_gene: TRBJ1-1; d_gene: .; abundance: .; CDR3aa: CASSLAGGVAFF; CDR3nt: TGCGCCAGCAGCTTGGCGGGGGGAGTTGCTTTCTTT
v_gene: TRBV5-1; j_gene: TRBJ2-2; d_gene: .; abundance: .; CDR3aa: CASGKLAASRNTGELFF; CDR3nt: TGCGCCAGCGGAAAACTTGCTGCTAGCAGGAACACCGGGGAGCTGTTTTTT
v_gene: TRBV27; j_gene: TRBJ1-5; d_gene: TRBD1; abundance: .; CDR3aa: CASSLTGDQPQHF; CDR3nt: TGTGCCAGCAGTCTAACAGGGGATCAGCCCCAGCATTTT
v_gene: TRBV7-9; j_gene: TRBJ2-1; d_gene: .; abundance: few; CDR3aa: CASSLQGEEFTNEQFF; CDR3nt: TGTGCCAGCAGCCTACAGGGAGAGGAATTTACAAATGAGCAGTTCTTC
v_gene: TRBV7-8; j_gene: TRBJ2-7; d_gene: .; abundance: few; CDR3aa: CASSLTGQSYEQYF; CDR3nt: TGTGCCAGCAGCCTTACTGGACAGTCCTACGAGCAGTACTTC
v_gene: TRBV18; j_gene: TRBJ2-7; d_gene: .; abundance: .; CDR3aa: CASSLWSGAYEQYF; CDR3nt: TGTGCCAGCTCCCTCTGGTCGGGGGCCTACGAGCAGTACTTC
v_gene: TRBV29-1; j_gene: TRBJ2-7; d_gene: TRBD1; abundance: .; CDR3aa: CSVAGDRGSYEQYF; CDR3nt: TGCAGCGTGGCCGGAGACAGGGGATCCTACGAGCAGTACTTC
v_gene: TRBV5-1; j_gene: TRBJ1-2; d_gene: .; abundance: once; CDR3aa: CASSPNQGDYGYTF; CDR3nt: TGCGCCAGCAGCCCCAATCAGGGTGACTATGGCTACACCTTC